One sample yielded the 27 T cell receptor beta chains listed below, sequenced in a study of CD8 T cells in ankylosing spondylitis. TCRdb analysed the 5' RACE reads with MiXCR anew, one entry per CDR3 protein. The sample shows about 340,000 distinct CDR3 sequences, over 12% of them seen only once. The sample taken for sequencing was blood, either unsorted or a sorted T cell fraction (not recorded which). These receptors all stem from a male donor with ankylosing spondylitis or in good health (not recorded which).

This chain links TRBV7-2 with TRBJ2-3; perhaps TRBD1 as D (6 bases). The CDR3 is 16 amino acids. CDR1 and CDR2 from the germline V gene are SGHTA and FQGNSA. With 6 bases removed from V and 2 bases from J, the gap between germline ends came to 18 bases. In nucleotides, the CDR3 is TGTGCCAGCAGGGAGGACGTGGCAGGGGCCACAGATACGCAGTATTTT. Translation gives CASREDVAGATDTQYF.

The V and J genes are TRBV29-1 and TRBJ1-1; D gene uncertain. There are 13 residues in the CDR3. Germline values: CDR1 SQVTM, CDR2 ANQGSEA. The ends were cut back, 6 bases at V and 1 base at J, with 12 bases in the middle. The CDR3, as DNA: TGCAGCGTAAGAACAGATTCGAACACTGAAGCTTTCTTT. This translates into CSVRTDSNTEAFF. Full variable domain (remainder filled in from reference TRBV29-1 and TRBJ1-1): SAVISQKPSRDICQRGTSLTIQCQVDSQVTMMFWYRQQPGQSLTLIATANQGSEATYESGFVIDKFPISRPNLTFSTLTVSNMSPEDSSIYLCSVRTDSNTEAFFGQGTRLTVV.

The rearrangement links TRBV5-1 to TRBJ2-6; 10 nucleotides match TRBD1. There are 18 residues in the CDR3. V dropped 4 bases and J dropped 2; count of bases not matched to a gene: 9. The V gene's germline CDR1 is SGHRS and CDR2 YFSETQ. The CDR3: CASSTGTGERAGANVLTF. Here the CDR3 DNA reads TGCGCCAGCAGCACTGGGACAGGGGAAAGAGCTGGGGCCAACGTCCTGACTTTC.

This clonotype came up a few times. The rearrangement joins TRBV12-5 to TRBJ2-7; TRBD1 matches at 7 bases. Trimming at V came to 5 bases and at J to 2 bases, leaving 9 bases not matched to a gene. CDR1 is LGHNT, CDR2 FRNRAP, per germline. The CDR3 has 15 residues. CDR3 sequence reads: CASGLLGTVTYEQYF. The CDR3, as DNA: TGTGCTAGTGGTCTTCTAGGGACAGTAACCTACGAGCAGTACTTC.

This rearrangement joins TRBV3-1 to TRBJ2-1, with 14 bases identical to TRBD2. The CDR3 is 16 residues long. In germline, CDR1 is LGHDT, CDR2 YNNKEL (reference sequence). V gave up 4 bases and J gave up 7 bases; unmatched junction bases: 6. In DNA form, the CDR3 reads TGTGCCAGCAGCCGTGGGGGACTAGCGGGAGTGAATGAGCAGTTCTTC. Its translation: CASSRGGLAGVNEQFF.

This clonotype was seen a few times. The chain employs TRBV3-1 and TRBJ2-7, with 7 bases matching TRBD1. V gave up 2 bases and J gave up 6 bases; unmatched junction bases: 10. CDR3 length: 15 amino acids. Germline V lookup: CDR1 LGHDT, CDR2 YNNKEL (reference sequence). Here the CDR3 DNA reads TGTGCCAGCAGCCAACGGCAAACAGGGGAGTTCGAGCAGTACTTC. It codes for CASSQRQTGEFEQYF.

This clonotype showed up just a few times. The V call is TRBV3-1, the J call TRBJ1-4; unclear D gene. CDR3 length: 14 residues. CDR1 is LGHDT, CDR2 YNNKEL, per germline (reference sequence). V was cut by 4 bases and J by 4 bases, with 10 bases left in between. CDR3 in amino acids: CASSPRGGNEKLFF. In nucleotides, the CDR3 is TGTGCCAGCAGCCCCCGGGGAGGTAATGAAAAACTGTTTTTT. The entire variable domain, with the rest obtained from reference TRBV3-1 and TRBJ1-4, is as follows: DTAVSQTPKYLVTQMGNDKSIKCEQNLGHDTMYWYKQDSKKFLKIMFSYNNKELIINETVPNRFSPKSPDKAHLNLHINSLELGDSAVYFCASSPRGGNEKLFFGSGTQLSVL.

The chain uses TRBV10-1 and TRBJ2-2; no clear D gene. Between the trimmed V and J ends, which lost 3 bases and 1 base, there was a span of 18 bases. The CDR3 sequence is 18 residues long. The V gene's germline CDR1 is WNHNN and CDR2 SYGVQD (reference sequence). CDR3 nucleotides: TGCGCCAGCAGTGAAACTTTCAGGATACCTGGGAACACCGGGGAGCTGTTTTTT. Translation: CASSETFRIPGNTGELFF.

This clonotype has a handful of counts. V and J are TRBV27 and TRBJ2-3, with 7 positions matching TRBD1. V lost 4 bases to trimming and J lost 2 bases; unmatched junction nucleotides: 15. Per germline, CDR1 MNHEY and CDR2 SMNVEV (reference sequence). CDR3 size: 18 residues. The DNA of the CDR3 is TGTGCCAGCAGTTCCCTCTCGACAGGGCTCTACTACACAGATACGCAGTATTTT. It encodes CASSSLSTGLYYTDTQYF.

The chain carries TRBV20-1 and TRBJ2-1; the D call may be TRBD1 or TRBD2 (5 bases each). V was trimmed by 5 bases and J by 2 bases, leaving 13 bases between them. The CDR3 runs to 14 residues. CDR1 is DFQATT and CDR2 is SNEGSKA in the germline V gene (reference sequence). CDR3 sequence: CSAPRGGPYNEQFF. The CDR3 DNA follows: TGCAGTGCTCCGAGGGGTGGCCCCTACAATGAGCAGTTCTTC.

The V and J genes are TRBV12-3 or TRBV12-4 and TRBJ2-2; a possible D gene is TRBD2 (6 bases). Trimming removed 6 bases from V and 4 bases from J, with 12 bases in between. The CDR3 consists of 14 residues. The CDR3 protein is CASSMTRSTGELFF. CDR3 DNA sequence: TGTGCCAGCAGCATGACTAGAAGCACCGGGGAGCTGTTTTTT.

A remark on this clonotype: Being one base from a much bigger clone, this may be a read error. V and J are TRBV12-3 or TRBV12-4 and TRBJ1-2; D may be TRBD1 (6 bases). The germline V and J ends were trimmed by 7 bases and 3 bases, with 9 bases remaining between them. The CDR3 loop spans 12 amino acids. The CDR3 coding sequence is TGTGCCAGCACCTCAGGGGACTATGGCTACACCTTC. Its protein is CASTSGDYGYTF.

The chain couples TRBV12-3 or TRBV12-4 to TRBJ2-3, with 9 bases that match TRBD2. The CDR3 extends over 15 amino acids. With V trimmed by 3 bases and J by 2 bases, 3 bases remained unmatched. The CDR3 is CASSFSGRYTDTQYF. In DNA form, the CDR3 reads TGTGCCAGCAGTTTTAGCGGGAGATACACAGATACGCAGTATTTT.

This clonotype has more than one count but fewer than ten. The J gene is TRBJ1-2, the V gene TRBV3-1; D is uncertain. The CDR3 extends over 13 amino acids. V was pared by 4 bases and J by 8 bases, with 14 bases between. The germline V gene has CDR1 LGHDT and CDR2 YNNKEL (reference sequence). The CDR3 sequence: CASSLGSPGGYTF. The DNA of the CDR3 is TGTGCCAGCAGCCTAGGCTCCCCGGGCGGCTACACCTTC.

In its sample, this clonotype was seen a few times. The rearrangement joins TRBV7-2 to TRBJ2-7; unclear D gene. With 5 bases removed from V and 0 bases from J, the gap between germline ends came to 14 bases. This CDR3 region has 15 residues. From germline, CDR1 is SGHTA and CDR2 FQGNSA. This CDR3 is CASSRGPFSSYEQYF. In DNA form, the CDR3 reads TGTGCCAGCAGCCGAGGACCCTTCAGCTCCTACGAGCAGTACTTC.

In its sample, this clonotype was seen a few times. The chain recombines TRBV25-1 with TRBJ1-5, with D tentatively TRBD1 (5 bases). The CDR3 is made up of 15 amino acids. Germline V gene data show CDR1 as MGHDK and CDR2 as SYGVNS. The ends were cut back, 2 bases at V and 0 bases at J, with 8 bases in the middle. The CDR3 protein is CASSEGGFSNQPQHF. Here the CDR3 DNA reads TGTGCCAGCAGTGAAGGGGGTTTTAGCAATCAGCCCCAGCATTTT.

This clonotype was counted a few times. The chain employs TRBV6-5 and TRBJ2-2; 14 positions match TRBD2. V dropped 0 bases and J dropped 9; count of bases not matched to a gene: 12. The CDR3 is 19 residues long. From germline, CDR1 is MNHEY and CDR2 SVGAGI. The CDR3, as DNA: TGTGCCAGCAGTTACTCGAGGGGGGGGACTAGCGGGAGTGGCAGGGAGCTGTTTTTT. Its protein is CASSYSRGGTSGSGRELFF.

The chain has TRBV9 and TRBJ2-1; D perhaps matches TRBD2 (5 bases). V was pared by 4 bases and J by 9 bases, with 11 bases between. This CDR3 contains 12 residues. Germline CDR1 is SGDLS and CDR2 is YYNGEE. As DNA, the CDR3 is TGTGCCAGCAGCCCCGGCGAGGGTGAGCAGTTCTTC. It codes for CASSPGEGEQFF.

V usage is TRBV5-6 and J usage is TRBJ2-5; 9 positions agree with TRBD1. The junction had 12 bases not matched to a gene; V was cut back by 5 bases and J by 4 bases. This CDR3 has 16 amino acids. Germline CDR1 reads SGHDT; CDR2 reads YYEEEE. Here the CDR3 reads CASSHKYRGLGETQYF. The CDR3 DNA reads as TGTGCCAGCAGTCATAAGTACAGGGGGCTGGGAGAGACCCAGTACTTC.

This clonotype was observed a few times. The V gene is TRBV11-1, the J gene TRBJ2-2; 7 positions agree with TRBD2. The CDR3 runs 13 residues. V lost 6 bases and J lost 8; bases outside the gene matches: 6. From germline, CDR1 is SGHAT and CDR2 FQDESV (reference sequence). CDR3 protein: CASSLAVGGELFF. In nucleotides, the CDR3 is TGTGCCAGCAGTCTAGCGGTAGGAGGGGAGCTGTTTTTT.

This clonotype turned up a few times. The chain has TRBV25-1 and TRBJ2-1; D is unclear. Trimming left V 6 bases short and J 4 bases short, with 4 bases between. Germline lookup yields CDR1 MGHDK and CDR2 SYGVNS. The CDR3 is 11 residues long. The CDR3, as DNA: TGTGCCAGCAGCATGTACAATGAGCAGTTCTTC. This codes for CASSMYNEQFF. The full variable domain, rest sourced from reference TRBV25-1 and TRBJ2-1, is EADIYQTPRYLVIGTGKKITLECSQTMGHDKMYWYQQDPGMELHLIHYSYGVNSTEKGDLSSESTVSRIRTEHFPLTLESARPSHTSQYLCASSMYNEQFFGPGTRLTVL.

The rearrangement links TRBV11-2 to TRBJ2-7, with 10 nucleotides matching TRBD2. Germline V gene data show CDR1 as SGHAT and CDR2 as FQNNGV. V was clipped by 2 bases and J by 4 bases; unmatched bases: 5. The CDR3 is made up of 15 amino acids. The DNA of the CDR3 is TGTGCCAGCAGCTTACAAGGACTAGCGGAATACGAGCAGTACTTC. Protein product: CASSLQGLAEYEQYF.

The genes are TRBV7-8 and TRBJ1-2; TRBD1 matches 7 bases. The trim removed 4 bases at V and 0 bases at J, leaving 5 bases unmatched. The CDR3 extends over 15 amino acids. Germline V gives CDR1 SGHVS, CDR2 FQNEAQ. This CDR3 reads CASSSRTGPNYGYTF. In DNA form, the CDR3 reads TGTGCCAGCAGCTCCCGGACAGGACCTAACTATGGCTACACCTTC.

This chain connects TRBV18 to TRBJ2-3, with 8 bases fitting TRBD2. V lost 6 bases, J lost 2 bases, and 10 bases stayed unmatched. In germline, CDR1 is KGHSH, CDR2 LQKENI. CDR3 length equals 16 residues. The CDR3 coding sequence is TGTGCCAGCTCCCCCGGGAGGGCGGACACCACAGATACGCAGTATTTT. Translating gives CASSPGRADTTDTQYF.

This clonotype was detected a few times. The gene calls are TRBV5-1 and TRBJ1-1, with TRBD1 matching 7 bases. CDR1 and CDR2 from the germline V gene are SGHRS and YFSETQ. Losses at the gene ends were 6 bases for V and 1 base for J; bases not matched to a gene: 15. The CDR3 sequence is 17 residues long. The CDR3 spells CASTQRAAQGENTEAFF. As DNA, the CDR3 is TGCGCCAGCACCCAAAGGGCGGCGCAGGGGGAGAACACTGAAGCTTTCTTT.

This clonotype turned up a few times. This chain's CDR3 is CSARDHVAGGGEQYF. CDR3 coding DNA: TGCAGTGCTAGAGATCATGTCGCAGGAGGCGGCGAGCAGTACTTC. The gene calls are TRBV20-1 and TRBJ2-7; possible D gene TRBD2, 5 bases. Germline V CDR1 and CDR2: DFQATT, SNEGSKA (reference sequence). V was clipped by 0 bases and J by 6 bases, with 18 bases between them. The CDR3 covers 15 residues.

The J gene is TRBJ2-1, the V gene TRBV7-9; D not certain. Trimming shortened V by 0 bases and J by 12 bases, and 24 bases separated the two germline ends. The length of the CDR3 is 17 residues. Per germline, CDR1 SEHNR and CDR2 FQNEAQ (reference sequence). This CDR3 reads CASSLAVAKMSEGRQFF. CDR3 DNA: TGTGCCAGCAGCTTAGCAGTGGCCAAGATGTCCGAAGGAAGGCAGTTCTTC.